This paragraph covers one TCR beta chain sequence. In germline, CDR1 is SGHAT, CDR2 FQNNGV. The V gene lost 0 bases and the J gene lost 7 bases, with 18 bases spanning the gap. The CDR3 runs to 16 residues. Cohorts were assigned according to the clinical history that participants reported. The data originate from a study of blood T cell repertoires in COVID-19. Measured with immunoSEQ multiplex PCR; TCRdb has only the in-frame clones, and not every one. Of approximately 200,000 clones listed, approximately 88% are singletons. Sequencing was carried out using PBMCs or T cells enriched from blood (not recorded which). The chain uses TRBV11-2 and TRBJ2-5, with a weak D call TRBD1 (6 bases). The source is a woman aged 30 to 39 who had been exposed to COVID-19. CDR3 DNA sequence: TGTGCCAGCAGCTTAGATCTGCGGACAGAGGATGGGACCCAGTACTTC. As protein: CASSLDLRTEDGTQYF.